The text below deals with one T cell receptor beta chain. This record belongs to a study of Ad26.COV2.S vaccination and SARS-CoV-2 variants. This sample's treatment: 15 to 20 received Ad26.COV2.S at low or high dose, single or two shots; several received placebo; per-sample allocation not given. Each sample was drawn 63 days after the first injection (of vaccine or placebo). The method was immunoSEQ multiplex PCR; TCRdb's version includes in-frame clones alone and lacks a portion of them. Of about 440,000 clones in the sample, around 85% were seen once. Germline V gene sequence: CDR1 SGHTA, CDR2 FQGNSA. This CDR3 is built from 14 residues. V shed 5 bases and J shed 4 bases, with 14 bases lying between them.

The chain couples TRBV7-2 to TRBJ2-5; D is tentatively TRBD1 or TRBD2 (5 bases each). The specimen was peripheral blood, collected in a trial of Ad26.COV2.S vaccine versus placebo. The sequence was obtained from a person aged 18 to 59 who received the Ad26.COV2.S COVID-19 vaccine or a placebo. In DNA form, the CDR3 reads TGTGCCAGCAGCCGCAGTCCGGGGACAGAGACCCAGTACTTC. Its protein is CASSRSPGTETQYF.